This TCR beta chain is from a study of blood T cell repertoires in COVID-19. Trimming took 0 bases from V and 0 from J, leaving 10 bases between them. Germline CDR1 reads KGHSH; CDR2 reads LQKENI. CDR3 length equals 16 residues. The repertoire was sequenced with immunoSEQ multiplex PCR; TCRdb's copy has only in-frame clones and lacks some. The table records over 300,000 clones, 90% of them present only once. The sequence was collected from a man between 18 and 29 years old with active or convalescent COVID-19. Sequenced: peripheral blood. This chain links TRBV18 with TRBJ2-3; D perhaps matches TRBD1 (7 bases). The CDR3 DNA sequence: TGTGCCAGCTCACCACCCAGGGGGGTTAGCACAGATACGCAGTATTTT. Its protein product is CASSPPRGVSTDTQYF.